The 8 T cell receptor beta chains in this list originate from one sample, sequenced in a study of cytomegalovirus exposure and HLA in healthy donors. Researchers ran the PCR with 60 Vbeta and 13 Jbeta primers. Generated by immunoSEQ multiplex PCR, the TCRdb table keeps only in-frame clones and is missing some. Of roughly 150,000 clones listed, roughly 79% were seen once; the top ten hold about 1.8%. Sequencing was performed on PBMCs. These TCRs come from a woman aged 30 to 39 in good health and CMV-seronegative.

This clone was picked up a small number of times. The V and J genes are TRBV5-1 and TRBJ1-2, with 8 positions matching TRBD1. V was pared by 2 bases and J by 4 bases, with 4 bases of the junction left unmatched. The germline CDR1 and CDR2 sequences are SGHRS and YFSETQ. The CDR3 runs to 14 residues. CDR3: CASSFGQGLYGYTF. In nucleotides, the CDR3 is TGCGCCAGCAGCTTCGGACAGGGCCTCTATGGCTACACCTTC.

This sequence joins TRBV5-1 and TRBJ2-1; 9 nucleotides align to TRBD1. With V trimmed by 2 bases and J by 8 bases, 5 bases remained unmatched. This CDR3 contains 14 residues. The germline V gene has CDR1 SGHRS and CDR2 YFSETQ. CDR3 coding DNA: TGCGCCAGCAGCTTACGGACAGGGGCATATGAGCAGTTCTTC. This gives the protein CASSLRTGAYEQFF.

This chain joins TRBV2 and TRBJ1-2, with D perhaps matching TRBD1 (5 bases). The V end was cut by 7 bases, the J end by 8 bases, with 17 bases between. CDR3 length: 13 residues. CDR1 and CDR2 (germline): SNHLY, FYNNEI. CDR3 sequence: CASTNRRDGGYTF. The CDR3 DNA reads TGTGCCAGCACTAACAGGAGGGACGGGGGCTACACCTTC. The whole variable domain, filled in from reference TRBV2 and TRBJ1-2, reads EPEVTQTPSHQVTQMGQEVILRCVPISNHLYFYWYRQILGQKVEFLVSFYNNEISEKSEIFDDQFSVERPDGSNFTLKIRSTKLEDSAMYFCASTNRRDGGYTFGSGTRLTVV.

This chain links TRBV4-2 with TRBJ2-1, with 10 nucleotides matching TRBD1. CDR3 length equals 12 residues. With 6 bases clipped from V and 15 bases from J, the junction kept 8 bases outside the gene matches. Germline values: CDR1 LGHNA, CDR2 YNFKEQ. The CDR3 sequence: CASRGQGSIPFF. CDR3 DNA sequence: TGTGCCAGCAGGGGACAGGGGTCTATACCGTTCTTC.

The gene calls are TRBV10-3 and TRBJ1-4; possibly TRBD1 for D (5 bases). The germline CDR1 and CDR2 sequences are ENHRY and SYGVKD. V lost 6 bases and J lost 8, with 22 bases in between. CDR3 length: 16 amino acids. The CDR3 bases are TGTGCCATCAGCCCCATAAGGGGAACCCCTATCGAAAAACTGTTTTTT. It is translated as CAISPIRGTPIEKLFF.

CDR3 in amino acids: CASSSRTAKEQYF. CDR3 nucleotides: TGTGCCAGCAGCTCCCGTACCGCTAAAGAGCAGTACTTC. V and J are TRBV7-8 and TRBJ2-7; no clear D gene. V lost 4 bases and J lost 7, with 14 bases in between. Germline values: CDR1 SGHVS, CDR2 FQNEAQ. The CDR3 runs 13 residues.

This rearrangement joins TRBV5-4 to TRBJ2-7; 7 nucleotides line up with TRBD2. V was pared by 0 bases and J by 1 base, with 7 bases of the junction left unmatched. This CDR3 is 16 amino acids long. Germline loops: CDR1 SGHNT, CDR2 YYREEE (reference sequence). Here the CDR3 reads CASSLAPTGGSYEQYF. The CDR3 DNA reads TGTGCCAGCAGCTTGGCCCCGACGGGGGGTTCCTACGAGCAGTACTTC.

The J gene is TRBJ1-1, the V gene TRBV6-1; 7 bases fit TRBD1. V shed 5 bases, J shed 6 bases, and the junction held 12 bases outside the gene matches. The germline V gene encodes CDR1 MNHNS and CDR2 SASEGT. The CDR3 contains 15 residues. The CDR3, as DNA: TGTGCCAGCAGTACGGGACAGTTTCTGGGCGCTGAAGCTTTCTTT. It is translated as CASSTGQFLGAEAFF.